This T cell receptor (beta chain) stems from a study of blood T cell repertoires in COVID-19. Only in-frame clones appear in the TCRdb table, and some are missing; sequencing was by immunoSEQ multiplex PCR. This sample carries about 370,000 clones, 70% to 90% of them seen once, and the ten largest clones take around 2.8%. This TCR was sampled from a woman aged 30 to 39 with COVID-19, enrolled during active disease. The sample taken for sequencing was peripheral blood.

In DNA form, the CDR3 reads TGTGCCAGTAACAAGGGGGCGGTTTCAGATACGCAGTATTTT. Its translation is CASNKGAVSDTQYF. This chain links TRBV19 with TRBJ2-3; 7 bases are a match to TRBD1. This CDR3 comprises 14 residues. V was clipped by 7 bases and J by 4 bases; unmatched bases: 8. Germline V CDR1 and CDR2: LNHDA, SQIVND (reference sequence).